One sample yielded the 19 T cell receptor beta chains listed below, sequenced in a study of T cell responses to AZD1222 COVID-19 vaccine. Repertoires were generated with immunoSEQ multiplex PCR, while TCRdb's copy carries only in-frame clones and drops some. The sample has roughly 100,000 clones, roughly 87% seen once; the top ten hold around 45%. The material sequenced was peripheral blood, taken 28 days after the second AZD1222 dose. These receptors were obtained from an adult who received the AZD1222 COVID-19 vaccine.

The chain combines TRBV19 with TRBJ2-3; 8 bases are shared with TRBD2. Looked up from germline, CDR1 is LNHDA and CDR2 is SQIVND (reference sequence). The CDR3 is 14 residues long. The J segment lost 9 bases and the V segment lost 6 bases, leaving 11 bases of the junction unmatched. CDR3 region: CASSRATSEPTQYF. The CDR3 DNA reads TGTGCCAGTAGCCGGGCGACTAGCGAACCAACGCAGTATTTT.

This rearrangement joins TRBV29-1 to TRBJ1-2, with D unclear. Germline V gives CDR1 SQVTM, CDR2 ANQGSEA. V was cut by 5 bases and J by 6 bases, with 7 bases left in between. The CDR3 has 10 residues. CDR3 sequence: CSVRADGYTF. The CDR3 DNA sequence: TGCAGCGTTCGGGCCGATGGCTACACCTTC. Full variable domain (missing parts from reference TRBV29-1 and TRBJ1-2): SAVISQKPSRDICQRGTSLTIQCQVDSQVTMMFWYRQQPGQSLTLIATANQGSEATYESGFVIDKFPISRPNLTFSTLTVSNMSPEDSSIYLCSVRADGYTFGSGTRLTVV.

This chain joins TRBV6-5 and TRBJ1-3; 7 nucleotides align to TRBD1. The germline CDR1 and CDR2 sequences are MNHEY and SVGAGI. J was trimmed by 4 bases and V by 0 bases; bases with no gene match: 3. The CDR3 totals 15 residues. The CDR3 loop reads CASSYSGTVGNTIYF. The CDR3, as DNA: TGTGCCAGCAGTTACTCCGGGACAGTCGGAAACACCATATATTTT.

This chain uses TRBV5-1 with TRBJ2-7; the match to TRBD1 covers 9 bases. Germline V gene sequence: CDR1 SGHRS, CDR2 YFSETQ. J gave up 6 bases and V 4 bases, and 14 bases lay outside the gene matches. The CDR3 length is 16 residues. The CDR3 reads CASSLSRRTGESEQYF. For the CDR3, the DNA is TGCGCCAGCAGCCTCAGTCGTCGGACAGGGGAATCCGAGCAGTACTTC.

This chain joins TRBV5-4 and TRBJ2-2; no definite D call. The V gene lost 0 bases and the J gene lost 3 bases, with 9 bases spanning the gap. CDR1 and CDR2 (germline): SGHNT, YYREEE (reference sequence). This CDR3 comprises 15 residues. The CDR3 sequence is CASSLAPGHTGELFF. The DNA of the CDR3 is TGTGCCAGCAGCTTGGCCCCCGGGCACACCGGGGAGCTGTTTTTT.

V usage is TRBV6-5 and J usage is TRBJ1-4; D remains unclear. The CDR3 is 14 residues long. Germline CDR1 and CDR2: MNHEY and SVGAGI. The germline V and J ends were trimmed by 4 bases and 3 bases, with 9 bases remaining between them. CDR3 DNA: TGTGCCAGCAGTTCAAGGGTGGCTAATGAAAAACTGTTTTTT. Its protein product is CASSSRVANEKLFF.

This CDR3 is CASSLGGYQETQYF. The CDR3 region has the DNA TGTGCCAGCAGCTTGGGGGGGTACCAAGAGACCCAGTACTTC. The chain links TRBV5-6 to TRBJ2-5; D possibly matches TRBD1 or TRBD2 (5 bases each). CDR3 length equals 14 residues. Per germline, CDR1 SGHDT and CDR2 YYEEEE. The V gene lost 0 bases and the J gene lost 0 bases, with 6 bases spanning the gap.

V usage is TRBV7-2 and J usage is TRBJ2-2; no firm D call. Germline CDR1 SGHTA, CDR2 FQGNSA. V shed 5 bases and J shed 4 bases, with 11 bases lying between them. The length of the CDR3 is 14 residues. The CDR3: CASSLEFSTGELFF. The CDR3 DNA sequence: TGTGCCAGCAGCCTTGAATTCTCCACCGGGGAGCTGTTTTTT.

This clone showed up just once. J is TRBJ1-2 and V is TRBV19; no reliable D call. The CDR3 runs to 15 residues. CDR1 is LNHDA and CDR2 is SQIVND in the germline V gene (reference sequence). Trimming removed 3 bases from V and 0 bases from J, with 11 bases in between. CDR3 sequence (DNA): TGTGCCAGTAGTATCTCCCCACCGACTAACTATGGCTACACCTTC. Its protein product is CASSISPPTNYGYTF.

The chain uses TRBV30 and TRBJ1-5; the D gene is possibly TRBD1 (6 bases). This CDR3 has 13 amino acids. Germline V gene sequence: CDR1 GTSNPN, CDR2 SVGIG (reference sequence). V lost 8 bases to trimming and J lost 6 bases, with 17 bases between them. CDR3 sequence (DNA): TGTGCCCTCGAGGGGGGCGAGGGTCAGCCCCAGCATTTT. Translated, it gives CALEGGEGQPQHF.

This chain connects TRBV19 to TRBJ2-7; the D gene is possibly TRBD2 (5 bases). Trimming left V 7 bases short and J 0 bases short, with 13 bases between. CDR3 size: 14 residues. The germline CDR1 and CDR2 sequences are LNHDA and SQIVND (reference sequence). Here the CDR3 reads CASTPTRSSYEQYF. In DNA, the CDR3 is TGTGCCAGTACCCCTACTAGGAGCTCCTACGAGCAGTACTTC.

Worth noting for this clone: Other DNA variants within this sample encode the same CDR3. The chain couples TRBV5-1 to TRBJ1-3; 8 positions agree with TRBD1. The germline CDR1 and CDR2 sequences are SGHRS and YFSETQ. J lost 4 bases, V lost 0 bases, and 0 bases had no gene match. CDR3 length equals 14 residues. The CDR3 region is CASSLAGGGNTIYF. In nucleotides, the CDR3 is TGCGCCAGCAGCTTGGCAGGGGGCGGAAACACCATATATTTT.

The chain is built from TRBV30 and TRBJ1-5; D not resolved. Trimming pared 0 bases from V and 3 bases from J, leaving 6 bases between. From germline, CDR1 is GTSNPN and CDR2 SVGIG (reference sequence). The CDR3 sequence is 13 residues long. The CDR3 DNA sequence: TGTGCCTGGAGTGTATCGGTCAATCAGCCCCAGCATTTT. As protein: CAWSVSVNQPQHF. The full variable domain, with the rest looked up from reference TRBV30 and TRBJ1-5, is SQTIHQWPATLVQPVGSPLSLECTVEGTSNPNLYWYRQAAGRGLQLLFYSVGIGQISSEVPQNLSASRPQDRQFILSSKKLLLSDSGFYLCAWSVSVNQPQHFGDGTRLSIL.

This CDR3 is CASRNTGQGSNIQYF. CDR3 nucleotide sequence: TGTGCCAGCAGGAATACGGGACAGGGATCCAACATTCAGTACTTC. The chain combines TRBV5-6 with TRBJ2-4; TRBD1 aligns across 9 bases. The CDR3 runs 15 residues. Germline loops: CDR1 SGHDT, CDR2 YYEEEE. V trimming: 5 bases; J trimming: 7 bases; junction bases outside the gene matches: 10.

The CDR3: CASSLSGPPYEQYF. The CDR3 DNA is TGTGCCAGCAGTTTGTCGGGCCCCCCCTACGAGCAGTACTTC. The rearrangement joins TRBV28 to TRBJ2-7; D is uncertain. Germline V gene sequence: CDR1 MDHEN, CDR2 SYDVKM. The CDR3 extends over 14 amino acids. The V end was cut by 3 bases, the J end by 2 bases, with 11 bases between.

The chain uses TRBV19 and TRBJ1-5; D remains ambiguous. There are 15 residues in the CDR3. V was pared by 3 bases and J by 2 bases, with 11 bases between. The germline V gene encodes CDR1 LNHDA and CDR2 SQIVND (reference sequence). The CDR3 nucleotides are TGTGCCAGTAGTATTGGAGGTGTTGGCAATCAGCCCCAGCATTTT. Protein: CASSIGGVGNQPQHF.

J is TRBJ1-2 and V is TRBV19, with a weak D call TRBD1 (6 bases). CDR1 is LNHDA, CDR2 SQIVND, per germline (reference sequence). Trimming took off 7 bases at V and 8 bases at J, with 14 bases between the two ends. The CDR3 is 12 residues long. CDR3 DNA sequence: TGTGCCAGTAACATGCGGGGGCGAGGCTACACCTTC. Residues: CASNMRGRGYTF.

The V gene is TRBV5-6, the J gene TRBJ2-1; TRBD2 aligns across 13 bases. The V gene end was trimmed by 3 bases and the J gene end by 9 bases; junction bases not matched to a gene: 6. Germline CDR1 SGHDT, CDR2 YYEEEE. The CDR3 has 15 amino acids. The CDR3 reads CASSWTSGSISEQFF. CDR3 nucleotides: TGTGCCAGCAGCTGGACTAGCGGGAGTATATCTGAGCAGTTCTTC.

Written as DNA, the CDR3 is TGTGCCAGCAGCCAAGATTACGGCGGATTGAATGAAAAACTGTTTTTT. This encodes CASSQDYGGLNEKLFF. The chain recombines TRBV14 with TRBJ1-4; the D is unclear. Germline V CDR1 and CDR2: SGHDN, FVKESK. Deletions cut 0 bases from V and 5 bases from J, with 13 bases between. This CDR3 region has 16 residues.